This is a list of T cell receptor beta chains from one sample in a study of response to subunit inactivated influenza vaccine. TCRdb reanalysed the RT-PCR reads using MiXCR and keeps one entry per CDR3 protein. The data show fewer than 650,000 distinct CDR3 sequences, roughly 13% seen once. The source material was PBMCs from blood, sampled roughly 47 days after vaccination. The receptors here all came from a middle-aged man who received an inactivated influenza vaccine. CDR3s include the opening cysteine and the closing phenylalanine or tryptophan. Each record gives: V gene, CDR3 length, D gene, J gene, CDR3 protein. D genes are given only for firm matches.

V: TRBV5-5
length: 13
D: .
J: TRBJ1-2
CDR3: CASSRDLLDGYTF

V: TRBV20-1
length: 16
D: TRBD1
J: TRBJ2-1
CDR3: CSARDGGQGAYNEQFF

V: TRBV5-6
length: 13
D: .
J: TRBJ1-1
CDR3: CASSLVSSREAFF

V: TRBV16
length: 14
D: .
J: TRBJ2-3
CDR3: CASSQSVRTDTQYF

V: TRBV10-3
length: 17
D: TRBD1
J: TRBJ2-3
CDR3: CAISEAETGARTDTQYF

V: TRBV20-1
length: 13
D: .
J: TRBJ1-4
CDR3: CSARVVGGEKLFF

V: TRBV20-1
length: 17
D: .
J: TRBJ2-6
CDR3: CSARDPRAGSGANVLTF

V: TRBV10-3
length: 16
D: .
J: TRBJ2-1
CDR3: CAIRGTGTRAYNEQFF

V: TRBV25-1
length: 14
D: TRBD1
J: TRBJ1-6
CDR3: CASRETGWTSPLHF

V: TRBV20-1
length: 18
D: TRBD2
J: TRBJ2-1
CDR3: CSAPASGLAAVNYNEQFF

V: TRBV5-1
length: 11
D: .
J: TRBJ2-5
CDR3: CASSVKETQYF